The text below deals with one TCR beta chain. Its target is not known. PCR amplification relied on 60 Vbeta primers (plus 13 Jbeta primers). Sequencing was performed with immunoSEQ multiplex PCR; in TCRdb, only in-frame clones are kept and a portion is missing. The sample holds around 70,000 clones, over 60% seen once. V was clipped by 4 bases and J by 13 bases; unmatched bases: 4. The CDR3 covers 13 residues. From germline, CDR1 is SGHTA and CDR2 FQGNSA. The data were taken from a study of cytomegalovirus exposure and HLA in healthy donors. On the study more broadly: Some 200 million T cells yielded some 120 million unique TCR beta sequences in earlier analysis. Genotyping showed approximately 81% of approximately 430 donors falling in the Caucasian-associated ancestry cluster. Study-level findings and limits: The authors later found TCR association rates varying by HLA locus, with DRB1 most and HLA-C fewest.

Sequenced material: PBMCs. The TCR was taken from a male donor in good health and CMV-seropositive. The chain joins TRBV7-2 to TRBJ2-1, with 13 bases identical to TRBD2. Here the CDR3 reads CASSSRTSGGQFF. CDR3 nucleotides: TGTGCCAGCAGCTCAAGGACTAGCGGGGGACAGTTCTTC. Complete variable domain (other parts from reference TRBV7-2 and TRBJ2-1): GAGVSQSPSNKVTEKGKDVELRCDPISGHTALYWYRQSLGQGLEFLIYFQGNSAPDKSGLPSDRFSAERTGGSVSTLTIQRTQQEDSAVYLCASSSRTSGGQFFGPGTRLTVL.